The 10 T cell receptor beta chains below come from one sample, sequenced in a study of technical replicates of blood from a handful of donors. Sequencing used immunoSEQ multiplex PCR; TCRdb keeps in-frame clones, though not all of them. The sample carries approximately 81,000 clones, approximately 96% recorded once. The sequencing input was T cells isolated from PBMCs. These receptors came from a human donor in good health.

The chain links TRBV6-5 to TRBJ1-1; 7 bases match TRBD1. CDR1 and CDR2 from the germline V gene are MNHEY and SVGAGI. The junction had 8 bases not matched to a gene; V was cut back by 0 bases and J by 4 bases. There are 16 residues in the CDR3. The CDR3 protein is CASSYSNTGQITEAFF. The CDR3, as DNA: TGTGCCAGCAGTTACTCGAACACGGGACAGATCACTGAAGCTTTCTTT.

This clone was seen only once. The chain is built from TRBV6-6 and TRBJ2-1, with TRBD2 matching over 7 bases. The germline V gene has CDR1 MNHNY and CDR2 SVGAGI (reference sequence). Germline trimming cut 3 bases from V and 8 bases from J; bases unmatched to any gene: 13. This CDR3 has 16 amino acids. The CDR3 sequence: CASSYVSREIIDEQFF. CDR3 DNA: TGTGCCAGCAGTTATGTGTCGCGGGAGATCATCGATGAGCAGTTCTTC.

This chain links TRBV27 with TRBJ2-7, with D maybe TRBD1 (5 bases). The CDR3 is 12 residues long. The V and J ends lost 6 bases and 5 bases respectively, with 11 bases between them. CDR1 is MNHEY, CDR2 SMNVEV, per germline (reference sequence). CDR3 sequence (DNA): TGTGCCAGCAGCTCCCAGGGAAACGAGCAGTACTTC. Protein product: CASSSQGNEQYF.

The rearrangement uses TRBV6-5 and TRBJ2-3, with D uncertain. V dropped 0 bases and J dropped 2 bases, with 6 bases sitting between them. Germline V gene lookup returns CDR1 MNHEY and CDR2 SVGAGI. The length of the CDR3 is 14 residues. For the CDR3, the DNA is TGTGCCAGCAGTTACTCGAGGTACACAGATACGCAGTATTTT. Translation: CASSYSRYTDTQYF.

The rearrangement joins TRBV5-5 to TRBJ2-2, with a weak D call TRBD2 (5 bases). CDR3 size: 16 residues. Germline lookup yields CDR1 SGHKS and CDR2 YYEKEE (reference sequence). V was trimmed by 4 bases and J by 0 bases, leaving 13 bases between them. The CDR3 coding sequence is TGTGCCAGCAGCCTGGGTTTGAGGGCGAACACCGGGGAGCTGTTTTTT. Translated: CASSLGLRANTGELFF.

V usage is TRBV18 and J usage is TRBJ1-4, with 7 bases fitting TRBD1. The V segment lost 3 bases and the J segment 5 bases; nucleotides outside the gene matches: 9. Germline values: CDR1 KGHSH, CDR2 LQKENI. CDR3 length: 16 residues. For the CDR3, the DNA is TGTGCCAGCTCACCGCGCCTCGGACAGGTCAATGAAAAACTGTTTTTT. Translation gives CASSPRLGQVNEKLFF. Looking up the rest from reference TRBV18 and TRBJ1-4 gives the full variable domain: NAGVMQNPRHLVRRRGQEARLRCSPMKGHSHVYWYRQLPEEGLKFMVYLQKENIIDESGMPKERFSAEFPKEGPSILRIQQVVRGDSAAYFCASSPRLGQVNEKLFFGSGTQLSVL.

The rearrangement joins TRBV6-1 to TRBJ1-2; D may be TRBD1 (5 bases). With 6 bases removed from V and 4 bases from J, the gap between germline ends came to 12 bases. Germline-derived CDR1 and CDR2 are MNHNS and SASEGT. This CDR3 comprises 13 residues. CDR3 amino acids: CASSLDSAYGYTF. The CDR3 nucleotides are TGTGCCAGCAGCCTCGACAGTGCCTATGGCTACACCTTC.

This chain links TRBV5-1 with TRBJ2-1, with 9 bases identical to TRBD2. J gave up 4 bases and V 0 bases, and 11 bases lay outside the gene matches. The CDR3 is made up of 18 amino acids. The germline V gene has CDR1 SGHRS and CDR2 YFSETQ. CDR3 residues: CASSLAGREGPEYNEQFF. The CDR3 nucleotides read TGCGCCAGCAGCTTGGCTGGGCGGGAGGGCCCGGAATACAATGAGCAGTTCTTC.

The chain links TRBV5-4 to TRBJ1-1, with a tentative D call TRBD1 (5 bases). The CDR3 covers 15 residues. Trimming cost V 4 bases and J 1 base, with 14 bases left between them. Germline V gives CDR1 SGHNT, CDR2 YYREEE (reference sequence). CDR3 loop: CASSAVGTPNTEAFF. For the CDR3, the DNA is TGTGCCAGCAGCGCGGTCGGGACTCCGAACACTGAAGCTTTCTTT.

The CDR3 sequence: CASSQTGGATEAFF. DNA for the CDR3: TGTGCCAGCAGCCAAACAGGGGGGGCCACTGAAGCTTTCTTT. V is TRBV7-2 and J is TRBJ1-1; 8 positions agree with TRBD1. The junction had 6 bases not matched to a gene; V was cut back by 5 bases and J by 4 bases. In germline, CDR1 is SGHTA, CDR2 FQGNSA. This CDR3 is 14 amino acids long.